There are many counts of the clone carrying this TCR beta chain. Its cognate antigen is unknown. Trimming removed 5 bases at V and 4 bases at J, with 18 bases between. In germline, CDR1 is MNHNS, CDR2 SASEGT. The CDR3 runs 16 residues. This specimen belongs to a study of regulatory T cells in long-lasting Graves disease. This sample's time point: persistent/refractory GD, antithyroid drugs over 5 years with positive TRAb. Scientists built the TCR library using RNA that was extracted from PBMCs. Under American Thyroid Association guidelines, Graves' disease was diagnosed. Study observations and caveats: Persistent disease preferred TRBV28, TRBJ1-2 and TRBJ2-5; new disease, TRBV20-1 and TRBJ2-1. Lower TCR diversity characterized persistent Graves' patients relative to newly diagnosed patients. In persistent patients, shared public clonotypes (roughly 2,800) outnumbered those in new patients (roughly 870).

Arm-PCR of CDR3 regions and iRepertoire HTBI primers were the basis on which TCR beta libraries were built. TCRdb fed the multiplex PCR reads into MiXCR, producing one record per CDR3 protein. The data contain around 460,000 distinct CDR3 sequences, around a fifth of them seen just once; the ten biggest clones take up about an eighth. The material was peripheral blood mononuclear cells (PBMCs), obtained when the disease was refractory, from a patient treated with antithyroid drugs. The V gene is TRBV6-1, the J gene TRBJ1-5; maybe TRBD1 (5 bases). This clonotype was obtained from a female donor with Graves disease. CDR3 sequence (DNA): TGTGCCAGCAGTCTTTTCCTCGGACAACCAAATCAGCCCCAGCATTTT. It encodes CASSLFLGQPNQPQHF.